This T cell receptor beta chain was documented in a study of blood T cell repertoires in COVID-19. In the study overall: T cells, B-cell-depleted T cells, or PBMCs supplied cDNA or gDNA.

In the original workflow: Reference gene primer amplification gave estimated nucleated cell counts. Assay: immunoSEQ multiplex PCR; the TCRdb copy retains only in-frame clones and omits some. Clone size and the V and J calls come from that table; the DNA yielded D and trimming. The sample holds a few hundred thousand clones; about 88% are singletons and the top ten take about 2.7%. For recovered donors of Cohort 3, there were two negative PCRs, clearance, or symptom resolution. The sequence came from a woman between 25 and 40 years old who had recovered from COVID-19. Sequenced input: PBMCs or T cells enriched from blood (not recorded which).

The CDR3 is CASSLFGTSPNQETQYF. The CDR3, as DNA: TGTGCCAGCAGCTTATTCGGGACTAGTCCCAACCAAGAGACCCAGTACTTC. The V gene is TRBV11-2, the J gene TRBJ2-5; 8 positions match TRBD2. Germline values: CDR1 SGHAT, CDR2 FQNNGV. The V segment lost 2 bases and the J segment 0 bases; nucleotides outside the gene matches: 8. The CDR3 contains 17 residues.